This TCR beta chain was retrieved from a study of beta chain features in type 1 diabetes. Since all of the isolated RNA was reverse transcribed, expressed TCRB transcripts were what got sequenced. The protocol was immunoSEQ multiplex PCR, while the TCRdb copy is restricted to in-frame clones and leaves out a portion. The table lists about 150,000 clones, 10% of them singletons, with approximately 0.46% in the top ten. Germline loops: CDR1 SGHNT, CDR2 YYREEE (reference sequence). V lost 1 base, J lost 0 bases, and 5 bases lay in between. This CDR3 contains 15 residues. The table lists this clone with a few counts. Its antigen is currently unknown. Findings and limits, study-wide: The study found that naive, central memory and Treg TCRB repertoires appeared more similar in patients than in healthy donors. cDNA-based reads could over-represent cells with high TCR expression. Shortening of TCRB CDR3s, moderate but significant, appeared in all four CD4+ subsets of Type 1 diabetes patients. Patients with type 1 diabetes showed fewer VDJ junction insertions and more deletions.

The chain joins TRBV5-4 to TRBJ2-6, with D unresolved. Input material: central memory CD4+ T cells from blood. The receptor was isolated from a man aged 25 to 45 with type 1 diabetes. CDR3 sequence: CASSLWASGANVLTF. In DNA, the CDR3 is TGTGCCAGCAGCTTGTGGGCCTCTGGGGCCAACGTCCTGACTTTC.